This record looks at one T cell receptor (beta chain) sequence and its context. Antigen specificity is unknown. These data originate in a study of T cell responses to AZD1222 COVID-19 vaccine. Study conclusions and caveats: Variant regions that are unmutated are reportedly the target of nearly half of spike-specific TCRs. Two AZD1222 doses significantly raised spike-specific TCR breadth and depth over controls. Just a handful of people given AZD1222 tested seropositive at baseline.

CDR3 size: 14 residues. Trimming took 6 bases from V and 4 from J, leaving 16 bases between them. Germline CDR1 reads MNHEY; CDR2 reads SMNVEV (reference sequence). Produced via immunoSEQ multiplex PCR; TCRdb's table is partial and in-frame only. The table lists about 77,000 clones, approximately 92% of them singletons. This sample comprised peripheral blood, obtained 28 days after the second AZD1222 dose. This sequence originates from an adult who received the AZD1222 COVID-19 vaccine. V is TRBV27 and J is TRBJ2-7; D not certain. This CDR3 is CASSPYSLNYEQYF. The DNA of the CDR3 is TGTGCCAGCAGCCCTTACAGTTTAAATTACGAGCAGTACTTC.